The clone carrying this T cell receptor beta chain has a handful of counts. Germline V CDR1 and CDR2: MNHNS, SASEGT. The CDR3 has 13 residues. V was pared by 4 bases and J by 8 bases, with 14 bases between. The DNA input per sorted-subset replicate PCR was around 200 ng, corresponding to 28,000 or so T cell genomes. Sequenced by immunoSEQ multiplex PCR; TCRdb stores in-frame clones only, minus some. The data show some 680,000 clones, 73% seen once. The donor population consisted of healthy HIV-negative adults with no recent acute infections or vaccinations. This entry belongs to a study of shared clonotypes between healthy human individuals.

The chain links TRBV6-1 to TRBJ1-1, with D possibly being TRBD1 (6 bases). The sample was memory CD4+ T cells sorted from blood. Indicated subset: CD45RA-negative fraction. This sequence was found in a woman aged 25 to 45 in good health. The CDR3 DNA follows: TGTGCCAGCAGTGCTGTAGGGGGGGGCGAAGCTTTCTTT. Translating it yields CASSAVGGGEAFF.